Below, one T cell receptor beta chain is given with its context. The V and J ends lost 8 bases and 6 bases, in that order; junction bases with no gene match: 8. CDR3 length: 13 residues. The germline gives CDR1 MNHEY, CDR2 SMNVEV (reference sequence). This sample was taken from a study of blood T cell repertoires in COVID-19. Study processing details: Estimated nucleated cell counts came from reference gene primer amplification. The method was immunoSEQ multiplex PCR; TCRdb's version includes in-frame clones alone and lacks a portion of them. V and J calls and clone size come straight from that table; D and trimming were deduced from the DNA. This repertoire shows 210,000 or so clones, over 80% found once; its top ten account for 4% to 5.5%.

This TCR was sampled from a human donor in a cohort sampled during active COVID-19. The rearrangement links TRBV27 to TRBJ2-7, with 9 bases matching TRBD1. The sequenced sample consisted of peripheral blood. CDR3 nucleotide sequence: TGTGCCAGCTCGGGACAGGGCTGGGGCGAGCAGTACTTC. Amino acid sequence: CASSGQGWGEQYF.